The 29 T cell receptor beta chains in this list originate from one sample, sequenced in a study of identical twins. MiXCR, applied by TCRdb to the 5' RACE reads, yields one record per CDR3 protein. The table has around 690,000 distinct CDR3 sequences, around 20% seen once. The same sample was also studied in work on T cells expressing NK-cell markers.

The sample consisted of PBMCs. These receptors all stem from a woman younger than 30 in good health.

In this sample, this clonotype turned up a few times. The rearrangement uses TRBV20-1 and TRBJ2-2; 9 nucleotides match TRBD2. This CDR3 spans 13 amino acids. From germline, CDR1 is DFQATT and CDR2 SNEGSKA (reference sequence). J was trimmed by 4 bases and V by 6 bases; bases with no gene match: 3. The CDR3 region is CSAGGGATGELFF. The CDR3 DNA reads TGCAGTGCAGGCGGGGGGGCCACCGGGGAGCTGTTTTTT.

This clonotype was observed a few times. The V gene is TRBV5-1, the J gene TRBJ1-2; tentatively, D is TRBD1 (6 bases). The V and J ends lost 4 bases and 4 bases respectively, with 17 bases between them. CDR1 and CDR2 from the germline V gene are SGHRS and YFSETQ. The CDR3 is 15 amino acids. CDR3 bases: TGCGCCAGCAGCCCCGGGACACGTTTATCCTATGGCTACACCTTC. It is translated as CASSPGTRLSYGYTF.

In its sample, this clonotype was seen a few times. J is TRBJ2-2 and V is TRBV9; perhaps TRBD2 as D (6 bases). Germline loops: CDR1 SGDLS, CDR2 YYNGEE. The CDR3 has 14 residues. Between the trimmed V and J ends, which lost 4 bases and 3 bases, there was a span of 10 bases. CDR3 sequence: CASSTRDYTGELFF. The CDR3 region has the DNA TGTGCCAGCAGCACCCGGGACTACACCGGGGAGCTGTTTTTT.

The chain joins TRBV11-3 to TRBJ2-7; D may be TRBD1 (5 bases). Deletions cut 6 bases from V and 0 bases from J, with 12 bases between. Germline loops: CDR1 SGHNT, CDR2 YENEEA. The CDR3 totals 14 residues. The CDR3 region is CASRSSGPSYEQYF. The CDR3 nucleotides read TGTGCCAGCAGGTCCTCAGGGCCCTCCTACGAGCAGTACTTC.

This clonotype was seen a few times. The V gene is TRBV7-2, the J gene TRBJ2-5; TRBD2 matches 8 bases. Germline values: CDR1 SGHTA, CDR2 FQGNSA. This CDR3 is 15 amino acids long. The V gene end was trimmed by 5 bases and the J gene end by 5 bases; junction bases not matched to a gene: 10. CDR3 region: CASSPGGTRDETQYF. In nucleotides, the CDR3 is TGTGCCAGCAGCCCGGGGGGGACTAGGGACGAGACCCAGTACTTC. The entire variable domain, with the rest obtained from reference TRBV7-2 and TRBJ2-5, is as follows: GAGVSQSPSNKVTEKGKDVELRCDPISGHTALYWYRQSLGQGLEFLIYFQGNSAPDKSGLPSDRFSAERTGGSVSTLTIQRTQQEDSAVYLCASSPGGTRDETQYFGPGTRLLVL.

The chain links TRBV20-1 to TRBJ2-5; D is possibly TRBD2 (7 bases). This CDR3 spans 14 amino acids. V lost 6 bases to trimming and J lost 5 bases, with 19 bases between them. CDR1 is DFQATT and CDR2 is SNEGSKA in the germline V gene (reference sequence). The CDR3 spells CSATDGGLAETQYF. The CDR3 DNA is TGCAGTGCCACAGACGGGGGGCTGGCCGAGACCCAGTACTTC.

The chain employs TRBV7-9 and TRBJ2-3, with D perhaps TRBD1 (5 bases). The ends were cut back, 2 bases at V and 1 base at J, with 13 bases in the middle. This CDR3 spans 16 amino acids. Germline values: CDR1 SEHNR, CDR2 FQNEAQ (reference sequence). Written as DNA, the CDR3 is TGTGCCAGCAGCTTATCCTTCGTAGGGGGCACAGATACGCAGTATTTT. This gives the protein CASSLSFVGGTDTQYF.

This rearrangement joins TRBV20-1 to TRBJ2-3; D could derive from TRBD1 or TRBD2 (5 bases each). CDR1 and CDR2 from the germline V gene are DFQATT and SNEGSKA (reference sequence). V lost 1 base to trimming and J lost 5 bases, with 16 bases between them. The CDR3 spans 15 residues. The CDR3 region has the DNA TGCAGTGCTAGAGGGAGGCGTACTAGGGGAGATACGCAGTATTTT. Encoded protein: CSARGRRTRGDTQYF.

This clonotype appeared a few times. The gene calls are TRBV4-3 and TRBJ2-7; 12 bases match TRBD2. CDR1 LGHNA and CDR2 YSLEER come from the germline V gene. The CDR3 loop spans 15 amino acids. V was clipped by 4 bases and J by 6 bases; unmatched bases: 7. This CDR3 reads CASSLGMGLAGEQYF. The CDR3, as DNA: TGCGCCAGCAGCCTAGGGATGGGACTAGCGGGCGAGCAGTACTTC.

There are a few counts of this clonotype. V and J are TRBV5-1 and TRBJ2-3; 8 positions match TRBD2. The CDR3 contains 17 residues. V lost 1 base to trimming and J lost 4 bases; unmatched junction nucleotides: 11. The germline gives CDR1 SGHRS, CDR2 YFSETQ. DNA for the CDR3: TGCGCCAGCAGCTTGTACTCCGGGACTAGAGTTTCAGATACGCAGTATTTT. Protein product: CASSLYSGTRVSDTQYF.

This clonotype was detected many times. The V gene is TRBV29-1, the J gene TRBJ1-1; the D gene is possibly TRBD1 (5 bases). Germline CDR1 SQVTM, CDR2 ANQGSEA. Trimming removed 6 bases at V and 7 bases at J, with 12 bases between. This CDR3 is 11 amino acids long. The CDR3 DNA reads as TGCAGCGTGGGTCGTGGGGGTGAAGCTTTCTTT. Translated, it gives CSVGRGGEAFF.

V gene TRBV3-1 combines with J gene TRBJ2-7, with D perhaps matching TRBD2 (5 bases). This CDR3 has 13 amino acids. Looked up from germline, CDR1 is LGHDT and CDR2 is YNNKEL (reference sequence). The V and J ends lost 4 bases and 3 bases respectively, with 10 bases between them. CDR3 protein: CASSPTDFYEQYF. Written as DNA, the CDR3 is TGTGCCAGCAGCCCCACGGACTTCTACGAGCAGTACTTC.

The CDR3 here is CAISLSSSQETQYF. The CDR3 DNA follows: TGTGCCATCAGCCTCTCCTCGTCCCAAGAGACCCAGTACTTC. The V call is TRBV10-3, the J call TRBJ2-5, with no clear D. This CDR3 has 14 residues. Germline CDR1 ENHRY, CDR2 SYGVKD. The V end lost 6 bases, the J end lost 1 base, and 12 bases lay between the germline ends.

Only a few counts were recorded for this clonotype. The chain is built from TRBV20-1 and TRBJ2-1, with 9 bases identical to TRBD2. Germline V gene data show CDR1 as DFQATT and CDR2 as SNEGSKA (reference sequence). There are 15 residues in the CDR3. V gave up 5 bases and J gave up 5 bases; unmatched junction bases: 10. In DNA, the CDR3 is TGCAGTGCTCCTCGCGGGGGGGGCGTAAACAATGAGCAGTTCTTC. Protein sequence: CSAPRGGGVNNEQFF.

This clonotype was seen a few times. Here the CDR3 DNA reads TGTGCCAGCAGCCGGGACTGGGAAGAGACCCAGTACTTC. Residues: CASSRDWEETQYF. The chain is built from TRBV7-2 and TRBJ2-5, with a possible D match to TRBD2 (6 bases). With 5 bases removed from V and 3 bases from J, the gap between germline ends came to 10 bases. Germline V lookup: CDR1 SGHTA, CDR2 FQGNSA. The CDR3 sequence is 13 residues long.

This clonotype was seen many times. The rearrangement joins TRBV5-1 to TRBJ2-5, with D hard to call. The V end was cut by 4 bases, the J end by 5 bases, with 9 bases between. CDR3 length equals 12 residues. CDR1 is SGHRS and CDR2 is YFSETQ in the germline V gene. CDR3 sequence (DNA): TGCGCCAGCAGCCCGGTGGGGGAGACCCAGTACTTC. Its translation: CASSPVGETQYF.

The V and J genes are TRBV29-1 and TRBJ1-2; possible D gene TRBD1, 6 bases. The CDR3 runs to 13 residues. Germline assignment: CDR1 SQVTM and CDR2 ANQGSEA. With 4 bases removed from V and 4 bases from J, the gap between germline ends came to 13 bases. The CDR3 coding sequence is TGCAGCGTTGGTGATGGGGGGGCCTATGGCTACACCTTC. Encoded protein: CSVGDGGAYGYTF. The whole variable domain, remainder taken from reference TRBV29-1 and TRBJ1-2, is SAVISQKPSRDICQRGTSLTIQCQVDSQVTMMFWYRQQPGQSLTLIATANQGSEATYESGFVIDKFPISRPNLTFSTLTVSNMSPEDSSIYLCSVGDGGAYGYTFGSGTRLTVV.

The DNA for the CDR3 is TGTGCCAGCAGCTCAGCGGGACAGATCTACAATGAGCAGTTCTTC. Its protein product is CASSSAGQIYNEQFF. The rearrangement links TRBV13 to TRBJ2-1, with D perhaps given as TRBD1 or TRBD2 (7 bases each). CDR3 length: 15 residues. Trimming took 4 bases from V and 3 from J, leaving 13 bases between them. Germline lookup yields CDR1 PRHDT and CDR2 FYEKMQ (reference sequence).

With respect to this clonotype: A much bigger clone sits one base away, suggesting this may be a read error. The CDR3 DNA reads TGTGCCAGCAGTTTCAGGACAGGGCCTTATGGCTACACCTTC. Protein: CASSFRTGPYGYTF. The chain carries TRBV12-3 or TRBV12-4 and TRBJ1-2, with 8 bases aligning to TRBD1. V shed 3 bases and J 5 bases; nucleotides not matched to a gene: 5. The CDR3 extends over 14 amino acids.

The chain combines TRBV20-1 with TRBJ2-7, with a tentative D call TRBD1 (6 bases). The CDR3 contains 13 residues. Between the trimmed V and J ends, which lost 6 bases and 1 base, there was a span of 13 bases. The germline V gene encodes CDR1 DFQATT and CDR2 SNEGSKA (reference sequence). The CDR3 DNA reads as TGCAGTGCCAGTGGGGACACTTCCTACGAGCAGTACTTC. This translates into CSASGDTSYEQYF.

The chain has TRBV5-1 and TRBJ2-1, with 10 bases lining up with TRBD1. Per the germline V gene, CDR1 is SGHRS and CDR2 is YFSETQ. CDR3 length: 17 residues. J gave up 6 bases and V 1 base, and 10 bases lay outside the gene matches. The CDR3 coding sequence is TGCGCCAGCAGCTTGACCACCACCGGGACAGGGGTCAATGAGCAGTTCTTC. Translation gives CASSLTTTGTGVNEQFF.

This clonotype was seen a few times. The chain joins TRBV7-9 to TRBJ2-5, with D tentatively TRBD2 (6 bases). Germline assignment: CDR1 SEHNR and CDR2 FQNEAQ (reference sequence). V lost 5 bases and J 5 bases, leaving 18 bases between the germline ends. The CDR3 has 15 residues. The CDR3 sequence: CASSHAPSAGETQYF. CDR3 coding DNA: TGTGCCAGCAGCCACGCTCCTTCCGCGGGGGAGACCCAGTACTTC.

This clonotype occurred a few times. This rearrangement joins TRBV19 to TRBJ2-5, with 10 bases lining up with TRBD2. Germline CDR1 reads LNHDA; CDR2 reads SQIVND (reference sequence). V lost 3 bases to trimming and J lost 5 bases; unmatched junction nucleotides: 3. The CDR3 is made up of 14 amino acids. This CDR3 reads CASSMLLAGETQYF. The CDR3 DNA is TGTGCCAGTAGTATGCTACTAGCGGGGGAGACCCAGTACTTC.

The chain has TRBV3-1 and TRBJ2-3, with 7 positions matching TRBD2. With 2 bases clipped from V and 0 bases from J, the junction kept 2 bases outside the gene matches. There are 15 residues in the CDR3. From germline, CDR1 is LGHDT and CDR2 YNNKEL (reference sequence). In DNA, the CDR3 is TGTGCCAGCAGCCAACTAGCGGCTAGCACAGATACGCAGTATTTT. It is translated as CASSQLAASTDTQYF.

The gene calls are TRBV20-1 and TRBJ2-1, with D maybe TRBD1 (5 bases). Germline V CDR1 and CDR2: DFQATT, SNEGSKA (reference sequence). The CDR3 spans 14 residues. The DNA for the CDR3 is TGCTGTGGGGCCTCAGCACCGGGCTACAATGAGCAGTTCTTC. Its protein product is CCGASAPGYNEQFF.

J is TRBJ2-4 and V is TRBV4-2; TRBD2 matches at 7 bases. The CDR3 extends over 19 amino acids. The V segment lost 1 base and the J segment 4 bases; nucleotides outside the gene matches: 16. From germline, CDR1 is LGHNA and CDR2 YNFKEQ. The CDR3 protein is CASSQGPQRTRGGKNIQYF. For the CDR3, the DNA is TGTGCCAGCAGCCAAGGCCCCCAAAGAACCCGCGGGGGAAAAAACATTCAGTACTTC.

The CDR3 loop is CASASPPGLHKERNIQYF. The CDR3 bases are TGTGCCAGCGCATCACCTCCGGGACTACATAAAGAGAGAAACATTCAGTACTTC. The chain has TRBV11-2 and TRBJ2-4, with 7 bases identical to TRBD2. Germline V gives CDR1 SGHAT, CDR2 FQNNGV. This CDR3 spans 18 amino acids. The V segment lost 8 bases and the J segment 6 bases; nucleotides outside the gene matches: 22.

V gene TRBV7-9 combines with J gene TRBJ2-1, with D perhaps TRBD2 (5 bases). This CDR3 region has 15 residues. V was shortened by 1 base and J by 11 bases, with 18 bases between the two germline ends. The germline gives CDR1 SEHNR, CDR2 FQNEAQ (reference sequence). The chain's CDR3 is CASSLGTEVPLQQFF. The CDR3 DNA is TGTGCCAGCAGCTTAGGTACGGAGGTCCCACTCCAGCAGTTCTTC.

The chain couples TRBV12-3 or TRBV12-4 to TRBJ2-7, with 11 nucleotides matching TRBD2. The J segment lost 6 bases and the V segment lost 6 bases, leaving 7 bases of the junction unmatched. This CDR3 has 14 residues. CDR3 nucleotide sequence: TGTGCCAGCAGCCTTAGCGGGAGGGCCCTCGAGCAGTACTTC. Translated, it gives CASSLSGRALEQYF.